This T cell receptor beta chain was captured by sequencing in a study of cytomegalovirus exposure and HLA in healthy donors. Findings of the study overall: When analyzed later, a missense DCLRE1C variant was found to be linked to TCR beta V- and J-gene trimming. Earlier analysis yielded a pattern in which most TCR beta V segments were productive about 87% or about 30% of the time.

Use of 60 Vbeta and 13 Jbeta primers characterized the PCR. The protocol was immunoSEQ multiplex PCR, while the TCRdb copy is restricted to in-frame clones and leaves out a portion. The sample lists approximately 120,000 clones, under 85% occurring once. This clone was seen only a few times. What it binds is not known. Germline CDR1 SGHTA, CDR2 FQGNSA. Unmatched junction bases numbered 11, after V lost 6 bases and J lost 4 bases. The CDR3 length is 15 residues. Input material: PBMCs. The chain uses TRBV7-2 and TRBJ2-7, with 8 bases identical to TRBD1. The clonotype comes from a woman aged 45-65 years in good health and CMV-seropositive. CDR3 sequence reads: CASRVSGTGYYEQYF. CDR3 nucleotides: TGTGCCAGCAGAGTCTCCGGGACAGGTTATTACGAGCAGTACTTC.